The 12 T cell receptor beta chains presented below share a single source sample, sequenced in a study of beta chain features in type 1 diabetes. The entirety of the isolated RNA underwent reverse transcription, so expressed TCRB transcripts were sequenced. TCRdb's copy holds only in-frame clones and misses some; the assay was immunoSEQ multiplex PCR. The sample shows about 930,000 clones, under 20% of them seen only once. The sample consisted of naive CD4+ T cells from blood. Every receptor here comes from a woman younger than 30 in good health.

This clone showed up just a few times. This rearrangement joins TRBV28 to TRBJ2-5; D may be TRBD1 or TRBD2 (5 bases each). The CDR3 is made up of 17 amino acids. V was trimmed by 6 bases and J by 6 bases, leaving 26 bases between them. Germline values: CDR1 MDHEN, CDR2 SYDVKM. The CDR3 DNA reads TGTGCCAGCAGGCGTAACGTACGAGACGGGGCTCGAAAGACCCAGTACTTC. Protein product: CASRRNVRDGARKTQYF. Filled out from reference TRBV28 and TRBJ2-5, the complete variable domain reads DVKVTQSSRYLVKRTGEKVFLECVQDMDHENMFWYRQDPGLGLRLIYFSYDVKMKEKGDIPEGYSVSREKKERFSLILESASTNQTSMYLCASRRNVRDGARKTQYFGPGTRLLVL.

CDR3 amino acids: CASSLAGAHEAFF. As DNA, the CDR3 is TGTGCCAGCAGCTTGGCGGGGGCGCATGAAGCTTTCTTT. This rearrangement joins TRBV5-8 to TRBJ1-1, with a weak D call TRBD1 (6 bases). Trimming left V 0 bases short and J 7 bases short, with 10 bases between. Germline lookup yields CDR1 SGHTS and CDR2 YDEGEE. The CDR3 is 13 amino acids. The whole variable domain, filled in from reference TRBV5-8 and TRBJ1-1, reads EAGVTQSPTHLIKTRGQQATLRCSPISGHTSVYWYQQALGLGLQFLLWYDEGEERNRGNFPPRFSGRQFPNYSSELNVNALELEDSALYLCASSLAGAHEAFFGQGTRLTVV.

In this sample, this clone turned up a few times. V is TRBV6-6 and J is TRBJ2-7, with a tentative D call TRBD2 (6 bases). Germline CDR1 and CDR2: MNHNY and SVGAGI (reference sequence). The CDR3 runs 14 residues. The V end was cut by 3 bases, the J end by 0 bases, with 9 bases between. CDR3 in DNA: TGTGCCAGCAGTTATATGCGGGGCTCCTACGAGCAGTACTTC. Encoded protein: CASSYMRGSYEQYF.

This clone was seen only a few times. J is TRBJ2-7 and V is TRBV5-1; possible D gene TRBD2, 6 bases. The CDR3 has 14 residues. V was shortened by 4 bases and J by 2 bases, with 13 bases between the two germline ends. Germline V lookup: CDR1 SGHRS, CDR2 YFSETQ. The CDR3 nucleotides read TGCGCCAGCAGCGCCGCTAGCGCACCCTACGAGCAGTACTTC. It yields the protein CASSAASAPYEQYF.

The rearrangement joins TRBV25-1 to TRBJ2-1, with TRBD2 matching over 7 bases. This CDR3 is built from 16 residues. After removal of 3 bases from V and 2 bases from J, the junction contained 7 bases not matched to a gene. In germline, CDR1 is MGHDK, CDR2 SYGVNS. CDR3 in DNA: TGTGCCAGCAGTGAGTCCGGGAGGCGAACCTACAATGAGCAGTTCTTC. Amino acid sequence: CASSESGRRTYNEQFF.

This rearrangement joins TRBV4-3 to TRBJ2-3; TRBD2 is a possible D gene (6 bases). Germline CDR1 LGHNA, CDR2 YSLEER. The CDR3 has 16 amino acids. Trimming cost V 0 bases and J 4 bases, with 14 bases left between them. DNA of the CDR3: TGCGCCAGCAGCCAAGAAAGAGGAGGGAACCCAGATACGCAGTATTTT. Amino acids: CASSQERGGNPDTQYF.

Only a few counts were recorded for this clone. V usage is TRBV2 and J usage is TRBJ2-6; 9 bases are shared with TRBD1. The CDR3 runs to 19 residues. Per the germline V gene, CDR1 is SNHLY and CDR2 is FYNNEI. Trimming took 3 bases from V and 1 from J; bases not matched to a gene: 10. The CDR3 spells CASSDPGTGPKSGANVLTF. CDR3 nucleotides: TGTGCCAGCAGTGACCCTGGGACAGGGCCCAAATCTGGGGCCAACGTCCTGACTTTC.

The chain combines TRBV19 with TRBJ2-6; D might be TRBD1 (5 bases). Germline CDR1 reads LNHDA; CDR2 reads SQIVND (reference sequence). The germline V and J ends were trimmed by 6 bases and 3 bases, with 9 bases remaining between them. The CDR3 loop spans 14 amino acids. CDR3 amino acids: CASRDINGANVLTF. In nucleotides, the CDR3 is TGTGCCAGTAGGGACATTAATGGGGCCAACGTCCTGACTTTC. The full variable domain, its missing parts supplied by reference TRBV19 and TRBJ2-6, is DGGITQSPKYLFRKEGQNVTLSCEQNLNHDAMYWYRQDPGQGLRLIYYSQIVNDFQKGDIAEGYSVSREKKESFPLTVTSAQKNPTAFYLCASRDINGANVLTFGAGSRLTVL.

This clone showed up just a few times. J is TRBJ1-1 and V is TRBV28; no reliable D call. Looked up from germline, CDR1 is MDHEN and CDR2 is SYDVKM. CDR3 length: 11 amino acids. V lost 2 bases, J lost 5 bases, and 3 bases lay in between. The CDR3 reads CASSLQTEAFF. The CDR3 coding sequence is TGTGCCAGCAGTTTACAGACTGAAGCTTTCTTT.

This clone has just a few counts. V is TRBV27 and J is TRBJ1-4; D ambiguous. The V gene's germline CDR1 is MNHEY and CDR2 SMNVEV (reference sequence). There are 13 residues in the CDR3. Trimming removed 2 bases from V and 6 bases from J, with 7 bases in between. CDR3 region: CASSLLPHEKLFF. In DNA, the CDR3 is TGTGCCAGCAGTTTACTGCCACATGAAAAACTGTTTTTT.

This chain connects TRBV27 to TRBJ2-2, with TRBD1 matching 8 bases. V shed 11 bases and J 2 bases; nucleotides not matched to a gene: 7. CDR1 and CDR2 (germline): MNHEY, SMNVEV (reference sequence). CDR3 length: 14 residues. The DNA of the CDR3 is TGTGCCTGTTCCAGGGGGCGAAACACCGGGGAGCTGTTTTTT. The encoded protein is CACSRGRNTGELFF.

The sample holds a few counts of this clone. The chain uses TRBV21-1 and TRBJ2-5; TRBD2 reflects the table's D call only, with no check against the DNA. TRBV21-1 is a listed pseudogene. This CDR3 has 18 residues. The CDR3 DNA reads TGTGCCAGCAGCAACAAGCGGGCGACCCCTAGGTACCAAGAGACCCAGTACTTC. It yields the protein CASSNKRATPRYQETQYF.